This TCR beta chain stems from a study of blood T cell repertoires in COVID-19. Background on the study: Some COVID-19 samples were acute and others convalescent; all came from the United States, Italy and Spain. The analysed material was cDNA or gDNA that came from T cells, B-cell-depleted T cells, or PBMCs.

Measured with immunoSEQ multiplex PCR; TCRdb has only the in-frame clones, and not every one. This sample carries about 260,000 clones, about 90% of them seen once, and the ten largest clones take more than 8.5%. The specimen was peripheral blood. The receptor's source is a woman between 65 and 79 years old with COVID-19, enrolled during active disease.

CDR3 in amino acids: CASSPLSLAKNIQYF. As DNA, the CDR3 is TGTGCCAGCAGTCCCTTGTCCTTAGCCAAAAACATTCAGTACTTC. The gene calls are TRBV28 and TRBJ2-4; no clear D gene. There are 15 residues in the CDR3. V was clipped by 5 bases and J by 0 bases, with 11 bases between them. The germline CDR1 and CDR2 sequences are MDHEN and SYDVKM.